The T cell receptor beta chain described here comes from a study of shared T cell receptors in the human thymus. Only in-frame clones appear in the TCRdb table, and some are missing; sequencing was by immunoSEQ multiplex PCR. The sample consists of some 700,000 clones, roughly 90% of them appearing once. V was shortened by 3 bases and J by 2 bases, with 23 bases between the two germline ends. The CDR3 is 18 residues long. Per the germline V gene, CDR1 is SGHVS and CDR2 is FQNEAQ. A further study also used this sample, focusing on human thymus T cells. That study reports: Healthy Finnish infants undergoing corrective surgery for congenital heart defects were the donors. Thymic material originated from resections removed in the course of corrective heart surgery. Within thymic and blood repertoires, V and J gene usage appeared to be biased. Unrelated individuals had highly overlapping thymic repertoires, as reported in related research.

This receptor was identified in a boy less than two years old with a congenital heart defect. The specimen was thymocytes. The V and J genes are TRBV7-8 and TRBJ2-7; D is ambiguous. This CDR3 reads CASSLVMFGGTPPYEQYF. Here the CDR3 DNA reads TGTGCCAGCAGCTTGGTCATGTTCGGCGGAACTCCCCCCTACGAGCAGTACTTC.